Below, 11 T cell receptor beta chains from the same sample are listed, as sequenced in a study of blood T cell repertoires in COVID-19. Libraries were prepared by immunoSEQ multiplex PCR; TCRdb keeps only in-frame clonotypes and omits some of them. Of about 280,000 clones in the sample, approximately 90% were seen once. The material sequenced was PBMCs or T cells enriched from blood (not recorded which). These receptors were obtained from a man in his forties or fifties who had been exposed to COVID-19.

This clone was detected only a few times. The V gene is TRBV27, the J gene TRBJ1-6; D remains unclear. Germline V gene data show CDR1 as MNHEY and CDR2 as SMNVEV (reference sequence). V lost 2 bases and J lost 7, with 9 bases in between. The CDR3 consists of 14 residues. Here the CDR3 reads CASSLIVENSPLHF. The CDR3 DNA follows: TGTGCCAGCAGTTTAATAGTGGAGAATTCACCCCTCCACTTT.

The chain recombines TRBV5-1 with TRBJ2-7; TRBD2 might be the D (7 bases). In germline, CDR1 is SGHRS, CDR2 YFSETQ. V lost 4 bases to trimming and J lost 6 bases, with 17 bases between them. The CDR3 runs to 14 residues. The DNA for the CDR3 is TGCGCCAGCAGCAAAAATACGGGGGGCGGCGAGCAGTACTTC. Its protein product is CASSKNTGGGEQYF.

V gene TRBV7-9 combines with J gene TRBJ2-7, with 8 bases that match TRBD1. Trimming removed 5 bases from V and 7 bases from J; junction bases left unmatched: 13. This CDR3 comprises 15 residues. CDR1 is SEHNR, CDR2 FQNEAQ, per germline (reference sequence). The CDR3 nucleotides read TGTGCCAGCAGCCCAACCCCGACAGGGGCGGGTGAGCAGTACTTC. Residues: CASSPTPTGAGEQYF.

The chain is built from TRBV6-1 and TRBJ1-1; D ambiguous. Per the germline V gene, CDR1 is MNHNS and CDR2 is SASEGT. The CDR3 consists of 12 residues. With 3 bases removed from V and 13 bases from J, the gap between germline ends came to 15 bases. CDR3 amino acids: CASSESRRRVFF. Here the CDR3 DNA reads TGTGCCAGCAGTGAGAGCAGAAGGAGGGTTTTCTTT.

V gene TRBV28 combines with J gene TRBJ2-7; TRBD2 matches 8 bases. Germline lookup yields CDR1 MDHEN and CDR2 SYDVKM. CDR3 length: 15 amino acids. The trim removed 4 bases at V and 2 bases at J, leaving 7 bases unmatched. This CDR3 is CASSSRVAGTYEQYF. The CDR3, as DNA: TGTGCCAGCAGTTCGAGGGTAGCGGGGACCTACGAGCAGTACTTC.

J is TRBJ2-2 and V is TRBV19; TRBD1 matches at 8 bases. The J segment lost 4 bases and the V segment lost 6 bases, leaving 4 bases of the junction unmatched. The CDR3 spans 14 residues. Germline assignment: CDR1 LNHDA and CDR2 SQIVND (reference sequence). Here the CDR3 DNA reads TGTGCCAGTAGCGGACAGGGCGGCACCGGGGAGCTGTTTTTT. Protein: CASSGQGGTGELFF.

The chain has TRBV5-6 and TRBJ1-3; D possibly corresponds to TRBD1 (6 bases). V was clipped by 4 bases and J by 3 bases, with 11 bases between them. The CDR3 loop spans 14 amino acids. CDR1 is SGHDT and CDR2 is YYEEEE in the germline V gene. The CDR3 sequence: CASSLRQVGNTIYF. CDR3 bases: TGTGCCAGCAGCCTACGACAGGTTGGAAACACCATATATTTT. Using reference TRBV5-6 and TRBJ1-3 for the parts outside the CDR3, the full variable domain is DAGVTQSPTHLIKTRGQQVTLRCSPKSGHDTVSWYQQALGQGPQFIFQYYEEEERQRGNFPDRFSGHQFPNYSSELNVNALLLGDSALYLCASSLRQVGNTIYFGEGSWLTVV.

This clone was seen more than once but under ten times. The chain joins TRBV28 to TRBJ1-2; weak D call: TRBD1 (6 bases). V gave up 3 bases and J gave up 2 bases, with 7 bases separating them. The germline V gene encodes CDR1 MDHEN and CDR2 SYDVKM. The CDR3 spans 13 residues. The CDR3 loop reads CASSFGGNYGYTF. CDR3 nucleotide sequence: TGTGCCAGCAGTTTTGGGGGCAACTATGGCTACACCTTC.

In DNA, the CDR3 is TGTGCCAGCAGCGACCTGGGGGGTTACGGGAACTATGGCTACACCTTC. Its protein is CASSDLGGYGNYGYTF. The V and J genes are TRBV2 and TRBJ1-2, with D perhaps TRBD1 (5 bases). V shed 6 bases and J shed 2 bases, with 19 bases lying between them. The germline gives CDR1 SNHLY, CDR2 FYNNEI. The CDR3 runs 16 residues.

This clone was seen a single time. V and J are TRBV29-1 and TRBJ2-7; D ambiguous. V was cut by 5 bases and J by 1 base, with 12 bases left in between. CDR3 length: 13 amino acids. The germline gives CDR1 SQVTM, CDR2 ANQGSEA. CDR3 coding DNA: TGCAGCGTTTTACACTCAGGTTCCTACGAGCAGTACTTC. It specifies CSVLHSGSYEQYF.

V usage is TRBV4-3 and J usage is TRBJ2-1, with 7 bases fitting TRBD2. The CDR3 runs 16 residues. J gave up 4 bases and V 1 base, and 7 bases lay outside the gene matches. The germline CDR1 and CDR2 sequences are LGHNA and YSLEER. In DNA, the CDR3 is TGCGCCAGCAGCCAAGGAGGCGGGGGTCCGTACAATGAGCAGTTCTTC. It is translated as CASSQGGGGPYNEQFF.